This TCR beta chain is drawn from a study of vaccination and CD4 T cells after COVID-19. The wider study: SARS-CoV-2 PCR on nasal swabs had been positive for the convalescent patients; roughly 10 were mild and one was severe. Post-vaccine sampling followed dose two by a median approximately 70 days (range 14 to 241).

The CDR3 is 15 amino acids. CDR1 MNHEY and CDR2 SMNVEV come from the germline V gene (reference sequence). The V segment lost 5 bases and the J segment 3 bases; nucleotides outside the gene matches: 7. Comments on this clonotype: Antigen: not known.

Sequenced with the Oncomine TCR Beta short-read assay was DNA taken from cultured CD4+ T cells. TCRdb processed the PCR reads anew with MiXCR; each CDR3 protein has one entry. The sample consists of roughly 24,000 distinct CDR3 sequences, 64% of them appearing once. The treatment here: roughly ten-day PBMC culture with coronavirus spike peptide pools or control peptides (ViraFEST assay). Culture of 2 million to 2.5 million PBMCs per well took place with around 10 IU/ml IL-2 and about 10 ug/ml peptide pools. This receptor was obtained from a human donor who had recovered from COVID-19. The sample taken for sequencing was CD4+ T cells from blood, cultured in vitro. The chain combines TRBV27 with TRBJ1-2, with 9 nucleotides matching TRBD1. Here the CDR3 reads CASSGQGKRYYGYTF. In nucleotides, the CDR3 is TGTGCCAGCAGTGGACAGGGGAAGAGGTACTATGGCTACACCTTC.